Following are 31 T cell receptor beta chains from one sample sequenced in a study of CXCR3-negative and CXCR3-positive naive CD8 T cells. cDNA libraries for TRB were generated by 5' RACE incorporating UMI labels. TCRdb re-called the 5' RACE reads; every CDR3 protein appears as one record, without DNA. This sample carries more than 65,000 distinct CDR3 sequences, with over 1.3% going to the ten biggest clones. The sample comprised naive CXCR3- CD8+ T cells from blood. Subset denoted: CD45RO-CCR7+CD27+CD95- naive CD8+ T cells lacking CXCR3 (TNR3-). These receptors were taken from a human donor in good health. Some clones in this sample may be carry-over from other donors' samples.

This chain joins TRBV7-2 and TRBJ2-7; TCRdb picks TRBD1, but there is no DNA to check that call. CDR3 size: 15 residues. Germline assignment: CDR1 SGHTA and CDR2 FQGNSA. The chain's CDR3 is CASSLFGTGAYEQYF. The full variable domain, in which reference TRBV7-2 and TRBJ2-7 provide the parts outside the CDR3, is GAGVSQSPSNKVTEKGKDVELRCDPISGHTALYWYRQSLGQGLEFLIYFQGNSAPDKSGLPSDRFSAERTGGSVSTLTIQRTQQEDSAVYLCASSLFGTGAYEQYFGPGTRLTVT.

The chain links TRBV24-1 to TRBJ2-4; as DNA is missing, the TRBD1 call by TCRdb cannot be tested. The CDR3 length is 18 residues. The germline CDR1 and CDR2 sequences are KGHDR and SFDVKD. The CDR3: CATSDSAPRDRNVDIQYF.

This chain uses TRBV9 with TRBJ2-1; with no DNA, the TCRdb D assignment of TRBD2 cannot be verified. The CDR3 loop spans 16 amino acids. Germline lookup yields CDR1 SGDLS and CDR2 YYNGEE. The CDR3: CASSPTSGGWGNEQFF.

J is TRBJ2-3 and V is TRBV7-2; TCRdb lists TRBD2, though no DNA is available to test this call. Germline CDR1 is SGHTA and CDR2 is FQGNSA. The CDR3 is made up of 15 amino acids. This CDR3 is CASSAGTSGPDTQYF.

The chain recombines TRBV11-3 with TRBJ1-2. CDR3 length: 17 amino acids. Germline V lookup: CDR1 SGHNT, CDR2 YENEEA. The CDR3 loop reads CASSLDRAGRSPYGYTF.

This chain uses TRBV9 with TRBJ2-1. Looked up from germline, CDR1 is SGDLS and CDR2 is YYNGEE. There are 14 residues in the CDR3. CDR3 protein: CASSVDPSGDEQFF.

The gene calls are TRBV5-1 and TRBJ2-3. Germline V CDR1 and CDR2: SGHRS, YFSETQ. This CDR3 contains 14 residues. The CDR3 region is CASSLDGFTDTQYF.

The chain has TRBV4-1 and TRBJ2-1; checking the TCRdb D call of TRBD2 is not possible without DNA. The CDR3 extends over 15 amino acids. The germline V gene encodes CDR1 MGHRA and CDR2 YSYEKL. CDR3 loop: CASSRTSGIYNEQFF.

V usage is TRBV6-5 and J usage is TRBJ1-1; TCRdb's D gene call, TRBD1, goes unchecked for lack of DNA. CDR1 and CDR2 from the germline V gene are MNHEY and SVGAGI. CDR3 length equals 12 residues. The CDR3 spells CASAGPNTEAFF.

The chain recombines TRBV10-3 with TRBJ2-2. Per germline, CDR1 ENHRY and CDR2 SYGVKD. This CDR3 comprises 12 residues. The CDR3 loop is CAISDEAGELFF.

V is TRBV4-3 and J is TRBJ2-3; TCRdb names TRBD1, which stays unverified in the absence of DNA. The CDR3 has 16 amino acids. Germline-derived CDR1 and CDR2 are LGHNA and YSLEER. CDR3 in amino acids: CASSGRPGGWTDTQYF.

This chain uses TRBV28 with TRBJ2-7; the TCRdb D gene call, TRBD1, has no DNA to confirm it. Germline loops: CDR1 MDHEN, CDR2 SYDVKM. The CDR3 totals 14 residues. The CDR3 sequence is CASSPTGSVREQYF.

The chain's CDR3 is CGSAGGNYNEQFF. The chain recombines TRBV29-1 with TRBJ2-1; TCRdb selects TRBD2, and the lack of DNA leaves this call unchecked. Germline values: CDR1 SQVTM, CDR2 ANQGSEA. There are 13 residues in the CDR3.

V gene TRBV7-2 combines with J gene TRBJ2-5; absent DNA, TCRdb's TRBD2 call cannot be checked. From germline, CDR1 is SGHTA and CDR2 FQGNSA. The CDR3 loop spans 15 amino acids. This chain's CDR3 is CASIPSGGLSETQYF.

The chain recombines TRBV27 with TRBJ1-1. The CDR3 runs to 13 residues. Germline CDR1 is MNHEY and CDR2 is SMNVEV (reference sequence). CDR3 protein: CASSLSRAREAFF.

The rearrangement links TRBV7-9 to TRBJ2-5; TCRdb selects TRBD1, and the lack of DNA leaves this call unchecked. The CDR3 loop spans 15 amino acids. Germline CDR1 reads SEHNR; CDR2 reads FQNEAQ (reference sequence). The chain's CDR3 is CASSPLTGGEETQYF.

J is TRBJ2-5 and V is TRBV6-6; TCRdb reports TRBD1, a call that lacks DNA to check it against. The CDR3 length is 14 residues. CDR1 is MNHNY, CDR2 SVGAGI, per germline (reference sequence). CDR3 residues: CASRAWDRQETQYF.

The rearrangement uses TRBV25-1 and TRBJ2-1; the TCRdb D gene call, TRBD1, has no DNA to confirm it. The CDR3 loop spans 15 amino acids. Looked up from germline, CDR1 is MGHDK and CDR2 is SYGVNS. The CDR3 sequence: CASSELQVSYNEQFF.

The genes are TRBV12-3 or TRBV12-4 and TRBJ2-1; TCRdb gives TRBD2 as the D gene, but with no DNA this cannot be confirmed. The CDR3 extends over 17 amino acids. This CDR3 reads CASSSSAAGEPHNEQFF.

CDR3 sequence reads: CASSLALGARGNEQFF. The rearrangement uses TRBV12-3 or TRBV12-4 and TRBJ2-1. This CDR3 is 16 amino acids long.

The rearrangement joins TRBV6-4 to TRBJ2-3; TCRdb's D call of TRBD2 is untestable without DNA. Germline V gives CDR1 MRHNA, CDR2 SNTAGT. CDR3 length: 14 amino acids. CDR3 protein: CASSDTSGADTQYF.

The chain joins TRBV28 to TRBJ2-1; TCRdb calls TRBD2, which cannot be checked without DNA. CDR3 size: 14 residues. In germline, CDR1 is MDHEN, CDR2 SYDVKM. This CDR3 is CASSQRVSYNEQFF. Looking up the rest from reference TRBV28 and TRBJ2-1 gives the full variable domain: DVKVTQSSRYLVKRTGEKVFLECVQDMDHENMFWYRQDPGLGLRLIYFSYDVKMKEKGDIPEGYSVSREKKERFSLILESASTNQTSMYLCASSQRVSYNEQFFGPGTRLTVL.

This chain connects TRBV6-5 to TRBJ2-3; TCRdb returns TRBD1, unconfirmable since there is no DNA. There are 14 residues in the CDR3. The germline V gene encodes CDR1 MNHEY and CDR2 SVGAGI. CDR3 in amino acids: CASTLGGYGDTQYF.

The CDR3: CAISEPGGSSYEQYF. The chain links TRBV10-3 to TRBJ2-7; the TRBD1 assignment by TCRdb is unverifiable without DNA. Germline-derived CDR1 and CDR2 are ENHRY and SYGVKD. The CDR3 covers 15 residues.

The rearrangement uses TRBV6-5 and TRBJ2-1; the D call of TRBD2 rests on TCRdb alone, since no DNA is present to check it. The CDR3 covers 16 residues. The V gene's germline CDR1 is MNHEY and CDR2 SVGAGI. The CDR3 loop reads CASSYSGGGFYNEQFF.

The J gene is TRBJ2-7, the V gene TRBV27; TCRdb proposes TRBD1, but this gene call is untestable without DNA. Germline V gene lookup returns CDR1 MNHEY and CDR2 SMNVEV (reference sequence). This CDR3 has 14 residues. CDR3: CASGLGGLPYEQYF.

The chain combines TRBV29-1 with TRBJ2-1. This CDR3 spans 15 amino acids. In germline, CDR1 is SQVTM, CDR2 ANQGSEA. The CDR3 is CSVLTDFPPYNEQFF.

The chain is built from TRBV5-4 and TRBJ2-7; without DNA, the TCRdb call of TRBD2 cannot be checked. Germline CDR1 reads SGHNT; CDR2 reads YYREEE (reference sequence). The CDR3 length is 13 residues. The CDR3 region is CASRPGLSYEQYF.

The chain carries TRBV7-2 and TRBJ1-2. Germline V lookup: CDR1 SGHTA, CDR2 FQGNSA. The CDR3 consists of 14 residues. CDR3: CASSFFGEPYGYTF.

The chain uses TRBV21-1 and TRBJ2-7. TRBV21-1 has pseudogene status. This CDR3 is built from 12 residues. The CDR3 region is CASSKSLYEQYF.

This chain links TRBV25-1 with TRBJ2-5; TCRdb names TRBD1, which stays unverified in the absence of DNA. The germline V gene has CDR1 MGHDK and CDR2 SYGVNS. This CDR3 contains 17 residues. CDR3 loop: CASTAAPVAGKGETQYF.